This T cell receptor (beta chain) derives from a study of blood T cell repertoires in COVID-19. Study details: The study drew acute and convalescent COVID-19 samples from the United States, Italy and Spain. T cells, B-cell-depleted T cells, or PBMCs supplied cDNA or gDNA.

As processed by the authors: Estimated nucleated cell counts came from reference gene primer amplification. TCRdb's table, derived via immunoSEQ multiplex PCR, lists solely in-frame clones and lacks some. Clone size and the V and J calls come from that table; the DNA yielded D and trimming. The sample shows 45,000 to 70,000 clones, about 90% of them seen only once. The sample comprised peripheral blood. This sequence originates from a woman aged 55-70 years with active or convalescent COVID-19.

CDR3 sequence (DNA): TGTGCCAGCAGCCAAGGGGGGGGCCACCTGAATCAGCCCCAGCATTTT. Translation: CASSQGGGHLNQPQHF. J is TRBJ1-5 and V is TRBV28; perhaps TRBD1 as D (6 bases). This CDR3 region has 16 residues. Germline lookup yields CDR1 MDHEN and CDR2 SYDVKM. Trimming shortened V by 6 bases and J by 4 bases, and 19 bases separated the two germline ends.